This entry features one T cell receptor beta chain sequence. TCRdb's copy holds only in-frame clones and misses some; the assay was immunoSEQ multiplex PCR. The data hold about 50,000 clones, with about 92% observed a single time. Germline-derived CDR1 and CDR2 are SGHNT and YYREEE (reference sequence). The V and J ends lost 0 bases and 10 bases respectively, with 11 bases between them. This CDR3 region has 14 residues. This entry belongs to a study of OX40 agonist ivuxolimab in advanced cancers. Overall study: Patients treated during dose escalation were battling hepatocellular carcinoma, melanoma, renal cell or head and neck cancer.

The V and J genes are TRBV5-4 and TRBJ1-6; unclear D gene. This receptor was obtained from an adult with an advanced solid tumor such as melanoma, head and neck, liver or kidney cancer. The sequencing here drew on CD4+ or CD8+ T cells sorted from blood, taken in a trial of the OX40 agonist ivuxolimab. The CDR3 bases are TGTGCCAGCAGCTTGGACGGTCCGGGGTCACCCCTCCACTTT. Encoded protein: CASSLDGPGSPLHF.